These 2 T cell receptor beta chains originate from one sample sequenced in a study of shared clonotypes between healthy human individuals. The repertoire was sequenced with immunoSEQ multiplex PCR; TCRdb's copy has only in-frame clones and lacks some. The table includes under 550,000 clones, about 95% detected once. The sample taken for sequencing was naive CD4+ T cells sorted from blood. Subset given: CD45RA+ positively selected. These receptors all come from a woman aged 25 to 39 in good health.

The chain couples TRBV28 to TRBJ2-1; the match to TRBD1 covers 8 bases. CDR1 and CDR2 from the germline V gene are MDHEN and SYDVKM. The CDR3 is 15 residues long. V lost 8 bases and J lost 6; bases outside the gene matches: 12. CDR3 sequence (DNA): TGTGCCAGCTCGGACTGGCAGGGGGCTTCCAATGAGCAGTTCTTC. Translated, it gives CASSDWQGASNEQFF.

The chain recombines TRBV19 with TRBJ2-3; the match to TRBD2 covers 9 bases. The trim removed 3 bases at V and 8 bases at J, leaving 12 bases unmatched. Per germline, CDR1 LNHDA and CDR2 SQIVND (reference sequence). The CDR3 extends over 16 amino acids. The CDR3 is CASSITLAGPGATQYF. In nucleotides, the CDR3 is TGTGCCAGTAGTATTACTCTAGCGGGACCGGGAGCTACGCAGTATTTT.